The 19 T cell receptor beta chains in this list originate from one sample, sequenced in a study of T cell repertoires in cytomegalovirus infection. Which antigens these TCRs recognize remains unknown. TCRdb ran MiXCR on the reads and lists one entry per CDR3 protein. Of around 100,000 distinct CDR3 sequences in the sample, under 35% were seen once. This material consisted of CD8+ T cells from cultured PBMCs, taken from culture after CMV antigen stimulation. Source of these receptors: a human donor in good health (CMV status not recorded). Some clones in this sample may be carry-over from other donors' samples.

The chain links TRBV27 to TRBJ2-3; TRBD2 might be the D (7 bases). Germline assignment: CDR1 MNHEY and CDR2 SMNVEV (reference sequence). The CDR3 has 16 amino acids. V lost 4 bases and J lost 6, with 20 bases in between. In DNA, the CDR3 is TGTGCCAGCAGTTCCAATTCCGCCAGGGGAGGGGATACGCAGTATTTT. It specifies CASSSNSARGGDTQYF.

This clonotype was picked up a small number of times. The CDR3 DNA reads TGTGCCAGCAGCCTCGGTCACCGGAACACCGGGGAGCTGTTTTTT. Translated, it gives CASSLGHRNTGELFF. This sequence joins TRBV7-8 and TRBJ2-2; D is unclear. Germline loops: CDR1 SGHVS, CDR2 FQNEAQ. Trimming removed 5 bases from V and 1 base from J, with 11 bases in between. CDR3 length: 15 residues.

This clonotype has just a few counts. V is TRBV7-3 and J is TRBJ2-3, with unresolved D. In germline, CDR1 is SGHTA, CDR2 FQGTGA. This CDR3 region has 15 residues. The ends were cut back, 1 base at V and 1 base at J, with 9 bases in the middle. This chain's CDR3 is CASSLRPAGTDTQYF. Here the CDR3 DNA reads TGTGCCAGCAGCTTAAGGCCCGCAGGCACAGATACGCAGTATTTT.

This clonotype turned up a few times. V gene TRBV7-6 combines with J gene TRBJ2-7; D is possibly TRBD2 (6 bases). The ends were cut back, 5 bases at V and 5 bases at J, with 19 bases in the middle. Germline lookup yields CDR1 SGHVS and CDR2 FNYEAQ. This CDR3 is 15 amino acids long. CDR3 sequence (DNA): TGTGCCAGCAGCCCCCACCCGGGACTGGGGGACGAGCAGTACTTC. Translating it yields CASSPHPGLGDEQYF.

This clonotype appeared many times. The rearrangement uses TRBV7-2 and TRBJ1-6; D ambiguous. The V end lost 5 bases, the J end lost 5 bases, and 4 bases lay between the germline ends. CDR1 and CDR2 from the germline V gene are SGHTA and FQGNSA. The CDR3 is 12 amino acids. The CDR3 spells CASSPHNSPLHF. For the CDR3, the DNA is TGTGCCAGCAGCCCCCATAATTCACCCCTCCACTTT.

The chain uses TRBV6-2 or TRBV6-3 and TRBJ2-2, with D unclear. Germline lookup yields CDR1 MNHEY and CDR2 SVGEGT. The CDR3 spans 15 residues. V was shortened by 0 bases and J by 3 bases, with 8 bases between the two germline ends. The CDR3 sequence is CASSYSGLYTGELFF. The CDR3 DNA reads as TGTGCCAGCAGTTACTCAGGGCTCTACACCGGGGAGCTGTTTTTT.

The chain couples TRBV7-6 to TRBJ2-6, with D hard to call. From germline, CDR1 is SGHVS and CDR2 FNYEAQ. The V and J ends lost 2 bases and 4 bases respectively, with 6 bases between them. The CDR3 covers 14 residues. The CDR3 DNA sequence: TGTGCCAGCAGCTTATACTCCGGGGCCAACGTCCTGACTTTC. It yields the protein CASSLYSGANVLTF.

CDR3 sequence: CASSQVTGNQPQHF. The CDR3 nucleotides read TGCGCCAGCAGCCAAGTTACCGGTAATCAGCCCCAGCATTTT. The chain carries TRBV4-1 and TRBJ1-5, with D uncertain. Germline values: CDR1 MGHRA, CDR2 YSYEKL. The length of the CDR3 is 14 residues. Trimming took 1 base from V and 4 from J, leaving 8 bases between them.

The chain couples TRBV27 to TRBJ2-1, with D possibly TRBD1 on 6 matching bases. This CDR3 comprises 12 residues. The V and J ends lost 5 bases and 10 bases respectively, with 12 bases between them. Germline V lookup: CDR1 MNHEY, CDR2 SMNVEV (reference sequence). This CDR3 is CASSHTGWEQFF. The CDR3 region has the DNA TGTGCCAGCAGTCACACAGGGTGGGAGCAGTTCTTC.

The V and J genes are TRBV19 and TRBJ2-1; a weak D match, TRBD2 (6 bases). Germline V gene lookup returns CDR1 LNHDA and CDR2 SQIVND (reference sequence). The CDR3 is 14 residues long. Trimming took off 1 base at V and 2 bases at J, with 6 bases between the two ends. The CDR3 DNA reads TGTGCCAGTAGTATAGCGGGGGCCTACAATGAGCAGTTCTTC. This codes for CASSIAGAYNEQFF. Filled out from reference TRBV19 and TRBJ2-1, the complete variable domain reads DGGITQSPKYLFRKEGQNVTLSCEQNLNHDAMYWYRQDPGQGLRLIYYSQIVNDFQKGDIAEGYSVSREKKESFPLTVTSAQKNPTAFYLCASSIAGAYNEQFFGPGTRLTVL.

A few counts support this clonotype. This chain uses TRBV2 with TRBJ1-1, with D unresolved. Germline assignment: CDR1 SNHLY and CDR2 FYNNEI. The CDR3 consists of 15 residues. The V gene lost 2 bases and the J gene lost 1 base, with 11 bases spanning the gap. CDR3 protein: CASSEILQPNTEAFF. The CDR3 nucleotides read TGTGCCAGCAGTGAAATTTTACAGCCGAACACTGAAGCTTTCTTT.

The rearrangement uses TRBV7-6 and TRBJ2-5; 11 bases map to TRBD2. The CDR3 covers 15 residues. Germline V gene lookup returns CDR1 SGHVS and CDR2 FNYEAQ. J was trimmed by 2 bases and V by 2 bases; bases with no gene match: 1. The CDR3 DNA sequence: TGTGCCAGCAGCTTAACTAGCGGGGGACAAGAGACCCAGTACTTC. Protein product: CASSLTSGGQETQYF.

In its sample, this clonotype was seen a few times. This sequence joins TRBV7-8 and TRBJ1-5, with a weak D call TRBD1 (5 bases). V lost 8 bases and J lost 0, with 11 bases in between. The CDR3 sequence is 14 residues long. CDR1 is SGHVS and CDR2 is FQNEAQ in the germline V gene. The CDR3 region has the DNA TGTGCCAGCTCGGAGGGGAATAGCAATCAGCCCCAGCATTTT. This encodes CASSEGNSNQPQHF.

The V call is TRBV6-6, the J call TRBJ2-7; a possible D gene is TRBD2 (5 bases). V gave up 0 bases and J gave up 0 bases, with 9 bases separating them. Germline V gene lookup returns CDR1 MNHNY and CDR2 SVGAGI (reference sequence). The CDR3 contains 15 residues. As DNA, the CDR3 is TGTGCCAGCAGTTACTCCGGGGAGAGCTCCTACGAGCAGTACTTC. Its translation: CASSYSGESSYEQYF.

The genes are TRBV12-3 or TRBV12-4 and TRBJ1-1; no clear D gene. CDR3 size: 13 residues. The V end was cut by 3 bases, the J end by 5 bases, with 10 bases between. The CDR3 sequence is CASSLERGTEAFF. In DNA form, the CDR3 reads TGTGCCAGCAGTTTGGAACGAGGAACTGAAGCTTTCTTT.

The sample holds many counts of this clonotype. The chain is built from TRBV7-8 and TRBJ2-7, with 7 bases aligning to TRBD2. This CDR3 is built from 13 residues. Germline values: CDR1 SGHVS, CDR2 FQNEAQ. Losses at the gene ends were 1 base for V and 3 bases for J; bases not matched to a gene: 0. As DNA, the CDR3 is TGTGCCAGCAGCTTAGGCGGGGGCTACGAGCAGTACTTC. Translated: CASSLGGGYEQYF.

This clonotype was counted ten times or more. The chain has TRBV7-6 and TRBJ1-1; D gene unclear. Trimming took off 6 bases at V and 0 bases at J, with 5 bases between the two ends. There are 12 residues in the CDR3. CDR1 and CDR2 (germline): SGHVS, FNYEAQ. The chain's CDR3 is CASSPLNTEAFF. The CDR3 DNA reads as TGTGCCAGCAGTCCACTGAACACTGAAGCTTTCTTT.

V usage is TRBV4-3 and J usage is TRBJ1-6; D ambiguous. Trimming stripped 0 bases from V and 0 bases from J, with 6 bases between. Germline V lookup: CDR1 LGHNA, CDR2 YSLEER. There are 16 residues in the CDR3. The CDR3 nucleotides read TGCGCCAGCAGCCAAGATTGGAGCTCCTATAATTCACCCCTCCACTTT. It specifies CASSQDWSSYNSPLHF.

The CDR3 DNA is TGTGCCAGCAAGACCGGGACAGTTAATGATGAAAAACTGTTTTTT. Amino acids: CASKTGTVNDEKLFF. The chain recombines TRBV12-3 or TRBV12-4 with TRBJ1-4; 7 bases line up with TRBD1. V trimming: 7 bases; J trimming: 6 bases; junction bases outside the gene matches: 11. The CDR3 sequence is 15 residues long.